This is a list of T cell receptor beta chains from one sample in a study of shared clonotypes between healthy human individuals. Assay used: immunoSEQ multiplex PCR; TCRdb lists only in-frame clones, some missing. Found here are roughly 1,800,000 clones, about 94% of them singletons; the top ten hold more than 0.9%. Sequenced sample: naive CD8+ T cells sorted from blood. The receptors were gathered from a man aged 18 to 30 in good health. The CDR3 runs from the conserved cysteine through the conserved F or W. The order of the fields is clone size, J gene, V gene, D gene, CDR3 protein, CDR3 DNA. A D gene is named only where the DNA matches it firmly. Rows may omit the clone size; those that give it use once, few, many or a size class.

size: NA
J: TRBJ1-5
V: TRBV28
D: NA
CDR3: CASSPPGPQHF
DNA: TGTGCCAGCAGTCCGCCAGGGCCCCAGCATTTT

size: NA
J: TRBJ2-5
V: TRBV9
D: NA
CDR3: CASSVELADEMKETQYF
DNA: TGTGCCAGCAGCGTAGAGCTCGCTGATGAGATGAAGGAGACCCAGTACTTC

size: NA
J: TRBJ2-5
V: TRBV27
D: TRBD2
CDR3: CASRPPLGRGETQYF
DNA: TGTGCCAGCAGGCCCCCCCTAGGGAGGGGAGAGACCCAGTACTTC

size: NA
J: TRBJ2-7
V: TRBV7-9
D: NA
CDR3: CASSADGRSYEQYF
DNA: TGTGCCAGCAGCGCAGACGGTCGTTCCTACGAGCAGTACTTC

size: NA
J: TRBJ1-2
V: TRBV29-1
D: NA
CDR3: CSVEDLPGGDGYTF
DNA: TGCAGCGTTGAAGATCTCCCGGGTGGGGATGGCTACACCTTC

size: NA
J: TRBJ1-2
V: TRBV4-2
D: NA
CDR3: CASSQDVSTVGYGYTF
DNA: TGTGCCAGCAGCCAAGATGTATCGACCGTTGGGTATGGCTACACCTTC

size: NA
J: TRBJ1-1
V: TRBV7-8
D: NA
CDR3: CASSWWAGLFASGNTEAFF
DNA: TGTGCCAGCAGCTGGTGGGCAGGGCTTTTTGCTTCCGGGAACACTGAAGCTTTCTTT

size: NA
J: TRBJ2-3
V: TRBV7-4
D: NA
CDR3: CASSPGQPAPTDTQYF
DNA: TGTGCCAGCAGCCCAGGACAGCCTGCTCCCACAGATACGCAGTATTTT

size: NA
J: TRBJ2-3
V: TRBV7-6
D: TRBD2
CDR3: CASSAWTSGSGDTQYF
DNA: TGTGCCAGCAGCGCCTGGACTAGCGGGAGCGGGGATACGCAGTATTTT

size: NA
J: TRBJ1-1
V: TRBV7-6
D: NA
CDR3: CASSLAYFGGAERNTEAFF
DNA: TGTGCCAGCAGCTTAGCTTATTTCGGGGGCGCGGAGAGGAACACTGAAGCTTTCTTT

size: NA
J: TRBJ2-1
V: TRBV2
D: NA
CDR3: CASSGTGETRVDEQFF
DNA: TGTGCCAGCAGTGGAACGGGAGAAACTAGAGTAGATGAGCAGTTCTTC

size: NA
J: TRBJ1-1
V: TRBV29-1
D: TRBD1
CDR3: CSVGQGGPEAFF
DNA: TGCAGCGTTGGACAGGGAGGACCTGAAGCTTTCTTT

size: NA
J: TRBJ2-7
V: TRBV2
D: TRBD2
CDR3: CASRAPPSGGRDEQYF
DNA: TGTGCCAGCAGAGCCCCCCCTAGCGGGGGGCGGGACGAGCAGTACTTC

size: NA
J: TRBJ2-7
V: TRBV6-1
D: NA
CDR3: CASKRGYSYEQYF
DNA: TGTGCCAGCAAAAGAGGCTACTCCTACGAGCAGTACTTC

size: NA
J: TRBJ2-5
V: TRBV5-4
D: NA
CDR3: CASSLDHTGTETQYF
DNA: TGTGCCAGCAGCTTGGATCATACAGGGACCGAGACCCAGTACTTC

size: NA
J: TRBJ2-1
V: TRBV27
D: NA
CDR3: CASSFTVRVRNEQFF
DNA: TGTGCCAGCAGTTTCACCGTAAGGGTGAGAAATGAGCAGTTCTTC

size: NA
J: TRBJ2-2
V: TRBV21-1
D: NA
CDR3: CASSTNRENTGELFF
DNA: TGTGCCAGCAGCACTAACAGGGAGAACACCGGGGAGCTGTTTTTT

size: NA
J: TRBJ2-5
V: TRBV10-3
D: NA
CDR3: CAISETIELQETQYF
DNA: TGTGCCATCAGTGAGACAATCGAGCTACAAGAGACCCAGTACTTC

size: NA
J: TRBJ2-7
V: TRBV4-1
D: NA
CDR3: CASSHPSSVLDEQYF
DNA: TGCGCCAGCAGCCATCCGTCGTCCGTGCTGGACGAGCAGTACTTC

size: once
J: TRBJ2-5
V: TRBV25-1
D: NA
CDR3: CASSDSRETQYF
DNA: TGTGCCAGCAGTGACAGCCGAGAGACCCAGTACTTC

size: once
J: TRBJ2-7
V: TRBV15
D: NA
CDR3: CATSRDSYEQYF
DNA: TGTGCCACCAGCAGAGATAGTTACGAGCAGTACTTC

size: NA
J: TRBJ2-1
V: TRBV30
D: NA
CDR3: CAWSGLAYNEQFF
DNA: TGTGCCTGGAGTGGACTAGCCTACAATGAGCAGTTCTTC

size: NA
J: TRBJ1-6
V: TRBV11-3
D: TRBD1
CDR3: CASSARTGGNSPLHF
DNA: TGTGCCAGCAGCGCCCGGACAGGGGGTAATTCACCCCTCCACTTT

size: NA
J: TRBJ2-3
V: TRBV4-2
D: TRBD1
CDR3: CASSQDAGGEWDTQYF
DNA: TGTGCCAGCAGCCAAGATGCAGGGGGCGAGTGGGATACGCAGTATTTT

size: NA
J: TRBJ1-2
V: TRBV6-5
D: NA
CDR3: CASSTQQENYGYTF
DNA: TGTGCCAGCAGTACCCAACAGGAAAACTATGGCTACACCTTC

size: once
J: TRBJ2-5
V: TRBV7-9
D: NA
CDR3: CASSAMEETQYF
DNA: TGTGCCAGCAGCGCAATGGAAGAGACCCAGTACTTC

size: NA
J: TRBJ2-7
V: TRBV7-2
D: TRBD1
CDR3: CASSEGTAYEQYF
DNA: TGTGCCAGCAGCGAAGGGACAGCCTACGAGCAGTACTTC

size: few
J: TRBJ1-4
V: TRBV11-2
D: NA
CDR3: CASSLSTLGEKLFF
DNA: TGTGCCAGCAGCCTATCAACCCTGGGGGAAAAACTGTTTTTT

size: NA
J: TRBJ2-7
V: TRBV7-9
D: NA
CDR3: CASSLPPHDEQYF
DNA: TGTGCCAGCAGCTTACCCCCCCATGACGAGCAGTACTTC

size: NA
J: TRBJ1-6
V: TRBV27
D: NA
CDR3: CASRGGGSYNSPLHF
DNA: TGTGCCAGCAGGGGTGGTGGATCCTATAATTCACCCCTCCACTTT

size: NA
J: TRBJ1-1
V: TRBV29-1
D: TRBD1
CDR3: CSVFGQGYTEAFF
DNA: TGCAGCGTTTTTGGACAGGGCTACACTGAAGCTTTCTTT

size: NA
J: TRBJ2-1
V: TRBV27
D: NA
CDR3: CASGTTGYNEQFF
DNA: TGTGCCAGCGGCACCACTGGTTACAATGAGCAGTTCTTC